The 5 T cell receptor beta chains below all came from one sample that was sequenced in a study of vaccination and CD4 T cells after COVID-19. The treatment here: roughly 11-day PBMC culture with coronavirus spike peptide pools or control peptides (ViraFEST assay). Oncomine TCR Beta short-read sequencing was applied to DNA from cultured CD4+ T cells. TCRdb used MiXCR to reprocess the PCR reads, holding one entry per CDR3 protein. The sample yields around 10,000 distinct CDR3 sequences, 69% seen once. The antigens these receptors bind are not known. Specimen: CD4+ T cells from blood, cultured in vitro. All receptors derive from a human donor who had recovered from COVID-19.

This clonotype was counted a single time. This chain links TRBV28 with TRBJ1-5, with TRBD1 as a possible D gene (5 bases). Deletions cut 5 bases from V and 1 base from J, with 12 bases between. Germline V CDR1 and CDR2: MDHEN, SYDVKM. CDR3 length equals 15 residues. DNA for the CDR3: TGTGCCAGCAGTGAGGGGCGTCGGAGCAATCAGCCCCAGCATTTT. Its protein product is CASSEGRRSNQPQHF.

This clonotype has more than one count but fewer than ten. The chain joins TRBV24-1 to TRBJ1-5; 7 positions agree with TRBD1. With 4 bases clipped from V and 1 base from J, the junction kept 12 bases outside the gene matches. The CDR3 has 18 residues. CDR1 and CDR2 from the germline V gene are KGHDR and SFDVKD. CDR3 bases: TGTGCCACCAGTGACTCAAAACGAGGGGGCGGGAGCAATCAGCCCCAGCATTTT. Translating gives CATSDSKRGGGSNQPQHF.

The rearrangement joins TRBV10-1 to TRBJ1-5; D is ambiguous. There are 14 residues in the CDR3. Germline loops: CDR1 WNHNN, CDR2 SYGVQD (reference sequence). Trimming shortened V by 0 bases and J by 3 bases, and 6 bases separated the two germline ends. The CDR3 DNA reads as TGCGCCAGCAGTGAGTCGACGGTCAATCAGCCCCAGCATTTT. Translated, it gives CASSESTVNQPQHF.

This clonotype appeared a few times. V and J are TRBV20-1 and TRBJ1-2; D unclear. The CDR3 covers 15 residues. Trimming left V 0 bases short and J 2 bases short, with 13 bases between. Germline V gives CDR1 DFQATT, CDR2 SNEGSKA (reference sequence). The CDR3 spells CSARDPAGGNYGYTF. The CDR3, as DNA: TGCAGTGCTAGAGATCCTGCGGGAGGAAACTATGGCTACACCTTC.

The chain combines TRBV30 with TRBJ1-6; D ambiguous. CDR1 and CDR2 (germline): GTSNPN, SVGIG (reference sequence). V dropped 0 bases and J dropped 6 bases, with 6 bases sitting between them. This CDR3 has 13 amino acids. The CDR3 protein is CAWSVGSNSPLHF. The CDR3, as DNA: TGTGCCTGGAGTGTCGGGAGTAATTCACCCCTCCACTTT.